Listed below are T cell receptor beta chains from one sample, sequenced in a study of cytomegalovirus exposure and HLA in healthy donors. The protocol was immunoSEQ multiplex PCR, while the TCRdb copy is restricted to in-frame clones and leaves out a portion. Its table records 150,000 to 250,000 clones. Sample: PBMCs. The receptors originated from a boy between 10 and 17 years old in good health and CMV-seronegative. The CDR3 runs from the conserved cysteine through the conserved F or W. The D gene is left open where the match is weak.

J gene | CDR3 length | V gene | D gene | CDR3 protein
TRBJ1-2 | 14 | TRBV4-3 | TRBD1 | CASSQTGTGYGYTF
TRBJ1-2 | 15 | TRBV30 | TRBD1 | CAWMIQGLNSDGYTF
TRBJ2-2 | 15 | TRBV5-4 | TRBD1 | CASSSGTGAGGELFF
TRBJ2-2 | 13 | TRBV11-2 | . | CASSHSGTGELFF
TRBJ2-3 | 14 | TRBV27 | TRBD2 | CASSLTGGPDTQYF
TRBJ2-3 | 16 | TRBV5-4 | TRBD2 | CASSLAKRGGTDTQYF
TRBJ2-5 | 15 | TRBV30 | . | CAWGKSGPGDNKQYF
TRBJ2-5 | 14 | TRBV19 | TRBD2 | CASSMWGGQETQYF
TRBJ2-3 | 14 | TRBV6-4 | TRBD2 | CASSEAGGTDTQYF
TRBJ1-2 | 13 | TRBV6-5 | . | CASTSWGEYGYTF
TRBJ2-5 | 14 | TRBV7-9 | . | CASSFFTEQETQYF
TRBJ1-1 | 15 | TRBV7-8 | . | CASSPGQTINTEAFF
TRBJ2-5 | 17 | TRBV7-8 | . | CASSLFPKGQVQETQYF
TRBJ1-1 | 15 | TRBV4-3 | TRBD1 | CASSQERGRSAEAFF
TRBJ2-2 | 17 | TRBV13 | . | CASSWLLKPAPTGELFF
TRBJ2-7 | 13 | TRBV27 | . | CASSLQGPYEQYF
TRBJ1-4 | 15 | TRBV4-1 | TRBD1 | CASSGRDRGNEKLFF
TRBJ2-2 | 16 | TRBV4-3 | . | CASSQGTGSITGELFF
TRBJ2-2 | 16 | TRBV18 | . | CASSPEAGAYTGELFF
TRBJ2-7 | 12 | TRBV2 | . | CASSDTPYEQYF
TRBJ2-2 | 15 | TRBV11-2 | . | CASSLAQGHVGELFF
TRBJ1-2 | 15 | TRBV4-1 | . | CASSQEAGNRRRKSF
TRBJ2-2 | 14 | TRBV7-9 | . | CAGSGTLNTGELFF
TRBJ1-5 | 16 | TRBV7-8 | . | CASSPSGSSSNQPQHF
TRBJ1-1 | 13 | TRBV23-1 | . | CASSLAGRTEAFF
TRBJ2-7 | 14 | TRBV9 | TRBD1 | CASSVDRDFGEQYF
TRBJ1-2 | 16 | TRBV28 | TRBD1 | CASSSAGTGGRGGYTF
TRBJ2-7 | 15 | TRBV15 | TRBD1 | CATSSRDREFNEQYF